A single sample is the source of the 9 T cell receptor beta chains below, sequenced in a study of T cells in Graves' hyperthyroidism and ophthalmopathy. There were TCR beta CDR3 regions amplified from RNA transcripts. Carried out on the TCR CDR3, a first-round RT-PCR used the HTBI primer set. TCRdb reprocessed the multiplex PCR reads with MiXCR, giving one entry per CDR3 protein. The sample shows a few hundred thousand distinct CDR3 sequences, roughly 15% of them seen only once. The sample taken for sequencing was blood. The receptors come from a woman between 35 and 50 years old with Graves' ophthalmopathy.

About this clonotype itself: A clone one base away is much larger, so this may be a read error. V gene TRBV12-3 or TRBV12-4 combines with J gene TRBJ1-5, with D unresolved. This CDR3 has 14 residues. In DNA form, the CDR3 reads TGTGCCAGCAGTTTATACAGTAGCAATCAGCCCCGGCATTTT. Residues: CASSLYSSNQPRHF.

Many counts were recorded for this clonotype. V usage is TRBV6-5 and J usage is TRBJ2-7; TRBD1 matches at 10 bases. Germline CDR1 is MNHEY and CDR2 is SVGAGI. After removal of 2 bases from V and 4 bases from J, the junction contained 8 bases not matched to a gene. This CDR3 spans 16 amino acids. This CDR3 is CASSYLRRDRGYEQYF. In DNA, the CDR3 is TGTGCCAGCAGTTACCTCAGGAGGGACAGGGGATACGAGCAGTACTTC.

This clonotype appeared many times. The chain joins TRBV2 to TRBJ2-5, with TRBD2 matching 12 bases. J lost 6 bases, V lost 5 bases, and 7 bases had no gene match. Germline V gene sequence: CDR1 SNHLY, CDR2 FYNNEI. This CDR3 spans 15 amino acids. The CDR3: CASSRTSGDGKTQYF. The CDR3 coding sequence is TGTGCCAGCAGTAGGACTAGCGGGGACGGTAAGACCCAGTACTTC.

The V gene is TRBV7-8, the J gene TRBJ2-1; 12 nucleotides agree with TRBD2. Germline lookup yields CDR1 SGHVS and CDR2 FQNEAQ. There are 17 residues in the CDR3. The J segment lost 3 bases and the V segment lost 3 bases, leaving 6 bases of the junction unmatched. Here the CDR3 reads CASSFASGGARYNEQFF. In DNA form, the CDR3 reads TGTGCCAGCAGCTTCGCTAGCGGGGGGGCCCGCTACAATGAGCAGTTCTTC. The variable domain in full, with the rest retrieved from reference TRBV7-8 and TRBJ2-1, is GAGVSQSPRYKVAKRGQDVALRCDPISGHVSLFWYQQALGQGPEFLTYFQNEAQLDKSGLPSDRFFAERPEGSVSTLKIQRTQQEDSAVYLCASSFASGGARYNEQFFGPGTRLTVL.

This clonotype was detected only a few times. The chain links TRBV20-1 to TRBJ1-2; 7 bases map to TRBD1. In germline, CDR1 is DFQATT, CDR2 SNEGSKA (reference sequence). The length of the CDR3 is 11 residues. The V gene end was trimmed by 6 bases and the J gene end by 7 bases; junction bases not matched to a gene: 5. The CDR3 region has the DNA TGCAGTGCCCCGACAGGGAGTGGCTACACCTTC. Its translation: CSAPTGSGYTF.

The genes are TRBV30 and TRBJ2-3, with D hard to call. The germline V and J ends were trimmed by 0 bases and 0 bases, with 10 bases remaining between them. Germline values: CDR1 GTSNPN, CDR2 SVGIG (reference sequence). This CDR3 has 15 amino acids. CDR3 in DNA: TGTGCCTGGAGTGTCCAGCGCGCCAGCACAGATACGCAGTATTTT. Translated, it gives CAWSVQRASTDTQYF.

This clonotype was detected a few times. Written as DNA, the CDR3 is TGCAGCGCTGTGACCGCCGGAACATATAGCAATCAGCCCCAGCATTTT. It yields the protein CSAVTAGTYSNQPQHF. The chain uses TRBV29-1 and TRBJ1-5; D remains unclear. The germline V gene has CDR1 SQVTM and CDR2 ANQGSEA. CDR3 length: 16 residues. Trimming took 7 bases from V and 0 from J, leaving 19 bases between them.

This clonotype was counted ten times or more. The J gene is TRBJ1-5, the V gene TRBV6-1, with TRBD1 matching 9 bases. This CDR3 has 15 amino acids. The germline gives CDR1 MNHNS, CDR2 SASEGT. With V trimmed by 6 bases and J by 3 bases, 6 bases remained unmatched. CDR3 DNA: TGTGCCAGCAGGCACGGGACAGGGAACAATCAGCCCCAGCATTTT. Residues: CASRHGTGNNQPQHF.

Remarks on this clonotype: This may arise from a read error, as a much more abundant clone is one base away. The V and J genes are TRBV14 and TRBJ2-7; TRBD2 might be the D (6 bases). CDR1 is SGHDN, CDR2 FVKESK, per germline. This CDR3 region has 13 residues. V was cut by 2 bases and J by 9 bases, with 14 bases left in between. CDR3 in amino acids: CASSQRQTRGQYF. The CDR3 DNA sequence: TGTGCCAGCAGCCAAAGACAGACTAGGGGGCAGTACTTC.